What follows is one T cell receptor beta chain and its context. These data belong to a study of blood T cell repertoires in COVID-19. Study overall: Spain, Italy and the United States supplied samples that represented acute and convalescent COVID-19. The cDNA or gDNA used as material had been derived from T cells, B-cell-depleted T cells, or PBMCs.

Authors' methods: It was from reference gene primer amplification that nucleated cell counts were estimated. Libraries were prepared by immunoSEQ multiplex PCR; TCRdb keeps only in-frame clonotypes and omits some of them. That table supplies the V and J calls and clone size; D and trimming were determined from the DNA. Of approximately 180,000 clones listed, more than 75% are singletons. The germline V gene has CDR1 MNHNS and CDR2 SASEGT. The CDR3 runs to 13 residues. Trimming stripped 3 bases from V and 11 bases from J, with 14 bases between. The sample consisted of peripheral blood. This TCR came from a man aged 40-55 years with active or convalescent COVID-19. The rearrangement uses TRBV6-1 and TRBJ1-5; no reliable D call. CDR3 nucleotides: TGTGCCAGCAGTGAGATCGGACTCCTAGCCCAGCATTTT. This sequence encodes CASSEIGLLAQHF.